This T cell receptor (beta chain) stems from a study of blood T cells in healthy people across ages. This clonotype occurred a few times. Trimming removed 4 bases from V and 6 bases from J; junction bases left unmatched: 7. The length of the CDR3 is 16 residues. Germline V CDR1 and CDR2: SGHTA, FQGTGA. Then a second PCR, running about 7 to 11 cycles, was carried out with a sample-barcoded 5' primer and a J-beta primer mix. TCRdb re-called the 5' RACE reads through MiXCR, storing one row per CDR3 protein. The data contain some 1,500,000 distinct CDR3 sequences, approximately 42% of them singletons. The sequencing input was blood. The receptor comes from a woman aged 18-30 years in good health. This chain links TRBV7-3 with TRBJ2-3, with 13 bases fitting TRBD2. DNA of the CDR3: TGTGCCAGCAGCTCCGGACTAGCGGGAGTAGGGGATACGCAGTATTTT. This translates into CASSSGLAGVGDTQYF.